The 31 T cell receptor beta chains presented below share a single source sample, sequenced in a study of blood T cell repertoires in COVID-19. The assay was immunoSEQ multiplex PCR, and TCRdb's table has in-frame clones only and misses some. This sample has about 240,000 clones, with about four fifths found just once. What was sequenced was peripheral blood. These receptors all come from a man aged 30 to 39 who had recovered from COVID-19.

J is TRBJ2-1 and V is TRBV11-2; 10 bases are a match to TRBD1. Germline CDR1 reads SGHAT; CDR2 reads FQNNGV. The CDR3 sequence is 14 residues long. The V and J ends lost 6 bases and 4 bases, in that order; junction bases with no gene match: 3. CDR3 nucleotides: TGTGCCAGCAGTTGGACAGGGGGATACAATGAGCAGTTCTTC. It translates to CASSWTGGYNEQFF.

The J gene is TRBJ2-1, the V gene TRBV11-1; 9 nucleotides match TRBD1. Germline V lookup: CDR1 SGHAT, CDR2 FQDESV (reference sequence). This CDR3 is built from 15 residues. J lost 5 bases, V lost 5 bases, and 7 bases had no gene match. CDR3 residues: CASSQRTGENNEQFF. DNA of the CDR3: TGTGCCAGCAGCCAGAGGACAGGGGAGAACAATGAGCAGTTCTTC.

The V call is TRBV6-6, the J call TRBJ2-1; D may be TRBD2 (6 bases). The CDR3 loop spans 12 amino acids. The V end lost 6 bases, the J end lost 12 bases, and 15 bases lay between the germline ends. Germline V gene data show CDR1 as MNHNY and CDR2 as SVGAGI (reference sequence). The CDR3 nucleotides read TGTGCCAGCAGCCAAAGGGAGGTAGGGCAGTTCTTC. Translation: CASSQREVGQFF.

Comment on this clone: The sample carries other DNA sequences with the same CDR3. This sequence joins TRBV5-1 and TRBJ2-3; no reliable D call. V dropped 0 bases and J dropped 0 bases, with 5 bases sitting between them. The germline V gene encodes CDR1 SGHRS and CDR2 YFSETQ. The CDR3 spans 14 residues. The CDR3 sequence: CASSLGQSTDTQYF. As DNA, the CDR3 is TGCGCCAGCAGCTTGGGGCAAAGCACAGATACGCAGTATTTT.

The chain combines TRBV7-2 with TRBJ2-6, with D possibly TRBD2 on 5 matching bases. Germline lookup yields CDR1 SGHTA and CDR2 FQGNSA. This CDR3 is built from 16 residues. Deletions cut 3 bases from V and 3 bases from J, with 12 bases between. The chain's CDR3 is CASSLAGVYGANVLTF. The CDR3 nucleotides are TGTGCCAGCAGCTTGGCCGGGGTCTATGGGGCCAACGTCCTGACTTTC.

The V and J genes are TRBV28 and TRBJ1-2; the D gene is possibly TRBD1 (6 bases). This CDR3 comprises 15 residues. Germline V lookup: CDR1 MDHEN, CDR2 SYDVKM. V lost 1 base to trimming and J lost 4 bases, with 13 bases between them. The CDR3 nucleotides are TGTGCCAGCAGTTTATACAGGGCCTCAATCTATGGCTACACCTTC. Translating it yields CASSLYRASIYGYTF.

This clone was picked up one time. This chain connects TRBV5-4 to TRBJ2-2; 8 nucleotides agree with TRBD2. In germline, CDR1 is SGHNT, CDR2 YYREEE (reference sequence). This CDR3 comprises 15 residues. After removal of 9 bases from V and 2 bases from J, the junction contained 9 bases not matched to a gene. CDR3 protein: CATLPGTSNTGELFF. The CDR3 region has the DNA TGTGCCACCTTACCCGGGACTAGTAACACCGGGGAGCTGTTTTTT.

The CDR3 sequence: CASGRTPHRFGEQYV. The DNA of the CDR3 is TGTGCCAGCGGGAGGACCCCCCACCGATTTGGCGAGCAGTACGTC. The chain combines TRBV27 with TRBJ2-7; a possible D gene is TRBD2 (6 bases). V shed 8 bases and J shed 6 bases, with 23 bases lying between them. The length of the CDR3 is 15 residues. Germline assignment: CDR1 MNHEY and CDR2 SMNVEV (reference sequence).

The rearrangement links TRBV2 to TRBJ2-2; tentative D call: TRBD1 (5 bases). The ends were cut back, 7 bases at V and 0 bases at J, with 12 bases in the middle. Germline assignment: CDR1 SNHLY and CDR2 FYNNEI. The CDR3 contains 15 residues. As DNA, the CDR3 is TGTGCCAGCAAAATGCCGACAGCGAACACCGGGGAGCTGTTTTTT. Protein product: CASKMPTANTGELFF.

This clone has more than one count but fewer than ten. V and J are TRBV5-5 and TRBJ2-7; 9 positions match TRBD1. Germline V gene lookup returns CDR1 SGHKS and CDR2 YYEKEE (reference sequence). The CDR3 runs 12 residues. V shed 7 bases, J shed 3 bases, and the junction held 2 bases outside the gene matches. CDR3 sequence (DNA): TGTGCCAGCGTGGGACAGGGCTACGAGCAGTACTTC. Translated, it gives CASVGQGYEQYF.

The CDR3 sequence is CASSFRGAGNTIYF. CDR3 DNA sequence: TGCGCCAGCAGCTTTAGAGGAGCTGGAAACACCATATATTTT. V and J are TRBV5-1 and TRBJ1-3; no firm D call. Trimming took off 2 bases at V and 2 bases at J, with 8 bases between the two ends. The CDR3 is made up of 14 amino acids. Germline V CDR1 and CDR2: SGHRS, YFSETQ.

This chain joins TRBV28 and TRBJ1-2; no clear D gene. The CDR3 covers 16 residues. The germline V gene has CDR1 MDHEN and CDR2 SYDVKM. The V end was cut by 6 bases, the J end by 7 bases, with 24 bases between. Here the CDR3 DNA reads TGTGCCAGCAGAACTAATCCCAGGACTGGAGGCGCTGGCTACACCTTC. It yields the protein CASRTNPRTGGAGYTF.

The chain links TRBV27 to TRBJ2-7, with 11 nucleotides matching TRBD1. The CDR3 runs 15 residues. Germline V gene data show CDR1 as MNHEY and CDR2 as SMNVEV (reference sequence). The J segment lost 3 bases and the V segment lost 3 bases, leaving 4 bases of the junction unmatched. The CDR3 protein is CASSFSGQGDYEQYF. The CDR3 DNA follows: TGTGCCAGCAGTTTTTCGGGACAGGGGGACTACGAGCAGTACTTC.

Worth noting for this clone: The sample carries other DNA sequences with the same CDR3. The chain joins TRBV18 to TRBJ2-5; 10 bases are shared with TRBD1. The CDR3 runs to 14 residues. The V gene end was trimmed by 3 bases and the J gene end by 5 bases; junction bases not matched to a gene: 3. CDR1 and CDR2 from the germline V gene are KGHSH and LQKENI. CDR3 residues: CASSPGQGVETQYF. CDR3 bases: TGTGCCAGCTCACCCGGACAGGGGGTGGAGACCCAGTACTTC.

This clone is a singleton in its sample. The rearrangement joins TRBV10-3 to TRBJ1-6; D unclear. The V and J ends lost 0 bases and 11 bases respectively, with 20 bases between them. This CDR3 region has 17 residues. Germline CDR1 ENHRY, CDR2 SYGVKD. CDR3 region: CAISESISPGVLTPLHF. The DNA of the CDR3 is TGTGCCATCAGTGAGTCGATTTCCCCAGGCGTCCTGACACCCCTCCACTTT.

V is TRBV28 and J is TRBJ1-5; 10 nucleotides align to TRBD1. CDR1 MDHEN and CDR2 SYDVKM come from the germline V gene. Trimming at V came to 8 bases and at J to 4 bases, leaving 5 bases not matched to a gene. CDR3 size: 14 residues. The CDR3 protein is CASGTGARNQPQHF. The DNA of the CDR3 is TGTGCCAGCGGGACAGGGGCTAGGAATCAGCCCCAGCATTTT.

V usage is TRBV5-5 and J usage is TRBJ1-1, with D unresolved. The CDR3 consists of 14 residues. Trimming stripped 2 bases from V and 1 base from J, with 9 bases between. CDR1 is SGHKS and CDR2 is YYEKEE in the germline V gene (reference sequence). This CDR3 reads CASSFEGKNTEAFF. CDR3 in DNA: TGTGCCAGCAGCTTCGAGGGCAAGAACACTGAAGCTTTCTTT.

The rearrangement joins TRBV25-1 to TRBJ2-1; possibly TRBD2 for D (6 bases). The CDR3 sequence is 16 residues long. Germline loops: CDR1 MGHDK, CDR2 SYGVNS. Trimming removed 4 bases from V and 2 bases from J, with 15 bases in between. CDR3 loop: CASSVGLSIPYNEQFF. CDR3 sequence (DNA): TGTGCCAGCAGTGTGGGACTTAGCATCCCCTACAATGAGCAGTTCTTC.

The chain carries TRBV2 and TRBJ2-2, with D possibly being TRBD1 (6 bases). There are 15 residues in the CDR3. Germline V gene lookup returns CDR1 SNHLY and CDR2 FYNNEI. Trimming shortened V by 6 bases and J by 0 bases, and 11 bases separated the two germline ends. CDR3 sequence reads: CASSGQQTNTGELFF. CDR3 nucleotides: TGTGCCAGCAGCGGACAGCAGACGAACACCGGGGAGCTGTTTTTT.

This clone turned up a few times. This chain connects TRBV6-6 to TRBJ1-5, with D maybe TRBD1 (5 bases). V dropped 5 bases and J dropped 7 bases, with 15 bases sitting between them. The CDR3 length is 14 residues. Germline V gene sequence: CDR1 MNHNY, CDR2 SVGAGI (reference sequence). The CDR3 sequence: CASSGAGLGQPQHF. As DNA, the CDR3 is TGTGCCAGCAGTGGGGCAGGGTTGGGCCAGCCCCAGCATTTT.

This sequence joins TRBV11-2 and TRBJ1-5, with D hard to call. Germline V lookup: CDR1 SGHAT, CDR2 FQNNGV. This CDR3 contains 13 residues. V was trimmed by 3 bases and J by 3 bases, leaving 6 bases between them. The CDR3 is CASSLNYNQPQHF. The CDR3 DNA reads TGTGCCAGCAGCTTGAACTACAATCAGCCCCAGCATTTT.

In its sample, this clone was seen a few times. The V and J genes are TRBV10-3 and TRBJ1-1, with D perhaps TRBD1 (5 bases). Germline loops: CDR1 ENHRY, CDR2 SYGVKD. This CDR3 is built from 13 residues. V lost 4 bases, J lost 4 bases, and 10 bases lay in between. The CDR3 protein is CAISGGEGTEAFF. DNA for the CDR3: TGTGCCATCAGTGGAGGGGAGGGCACTGAAGCTTTCTTT.

This rearrangement joins TRBV2 to TRBJ2-5, with D maybe TRBD2 (5 bases). The V end lost 7 bases, the J end lost 1 base, and 7 bases lay between the germline ends. The CDR3 contains 12 residues. CDR1 is SNHLY, CDR2 FYNNEI, per germline. The CDR3 region is CASTGSQETQYF. The CDR3 DNA follows: TGTGCCAGCACGGGGTCCCAAGAGACCCAGTACTTC. Drawing the rest from reference TRBV2 and TRBJ2-5, the complete variable domain is EPEVTQTPSHQVTQMGQEVILRCVPISNHLYFYWYRQILGQKVEFLVSFYNNEISEKSEIFDDQFSVERPDGSNFTLKIRSTKLEDSAMYFCASTGSQETQYFGPGTRLLVL.

The chain uses TRBV10-1 and TRBJ2-5, with TRBD1 matching 7 bases. CDR1 is WNHNN and CDR2 is SYGVQD in the germline V gene (reference sequence). The CDR3 runs 15 residues. Trimming at V came to 2 bases and at J to 2 bases, leaving 5 bases not matched to a gene. The CDR3 loop reads CASSETRQGQETQYF. Here the CDR3 DNA reads TGCGCCAGCAGTGAGACCCGACAGGGACAAGAGACCCAGTACTTC.

This chain connects TRBV7-8 to TRBJ1-6; D not resolved. The CDR3 is made up of 14 amino acids. The germline V gene has CDR1 SGHVS and CDR2 FQNEAQ. Between the trimmed V and J ends, which lost 5 bases and 5 bases, there was a span of 10 bases. The CDR3 DNA is TGTGCCAGCAGCCTCAGAACCGATAATTCACCCCTCCACTTT. Translation gives CASSLRTDNSPLHF. Looking up the rest from reference TRBV7-8 and TRBJ1-6 gives the full variable domain: GAGVSQSPRYKVAKRGQDVALRCDPISGHVSLFWYQQALGQGPEFLTYFQNEAQLDKSGLPSDRFFAERPEGSVSTLKIQRTQQEDSAVYLCASSLRTDNSPLHFGNGTRLTVT.

This clone has a single count. The gene calls are TRBV7-3 and TRBJ2-1; 11 nucleotides agree with TRBD2. The germline V gene encodes CDR1 SGHTA and CDR2 FQGTGA. This CDR3 is built from 15 residues. V lost 7 bases, J lost 6 bases, and 8 bases stayed unmatched. The CDR3 is CASTLTSGVLNEQFF. The CDR3 nucleotides read TGTGCCAGCACCCTGACTAGCGGGGTTCTCAATGAGCAGTTCTTC.

The chain joins TRBV5-6 to TRBJ2-7; the match to TRBD1 covers 8 bases. This CDR3 is 16 amino acids long. The J segment lost 4 bases and the V segment lost 2 bases, leaving 11 bases of the junction unmatched. In germline, CDR1 is SGHDT, CDR2 YYEEEE. The CDR3 DNA is TGTGCCAGCAGCTTTTCCCAGGGGGCGAAATTTTACGAGCAGTACTTC. It yields the protein CASSFSQGAKFYEQYF.

This clone appeared a single time. The chain recombines TRBV2 with TRBJ1-1; D is ambiguous. CDR3 length equals 13 residues. V shed 6 bases and J shed 1 base, with 9 bases lying between them. Germline lookup yields CDR1 SNHLY and CDR2 FYNNEI. The CDR3 sequence is CASRTKQNTEAFF. In DNA, the CDR3 is TGTGCCAGCAGAACCAAACAGAACACTGAAGCTTTCTTT.

A single count supports this clone. The rearrangement links TRBV27 to TRBJ1-5; tentative D call: TRBD1 (6 bases). There are 15 residues in the CDR3. Germline values: CDR1 MNHEY, CDR2 SMNVEV (reference sequence). V was cut by 6 bases and J by 6 bases, with 18 bases left in between. The CDR3: CASSSQGRPAQPQHF. For the CDR3, the DNA is TGTGCCAGCAGCTCACAGGGTCGCCCCGCTCAGCCCCAGCATTTT.

CDR3 nucleotide sequence: TGTGCCAGCAGCGGAGCCGGGACAGGGACGGAAAAACTGTTTTTT. It translates to CASSGAGTGTEKLFF. This chain uses TRBV9 with TRBJ1-4, with 9 bases identical to TRBD1. The germline V gene has CDR1 SGDLS and CDR2 YYNGEE. With V trimmed by 3 bases and J by 8 bases, 8 bases remained unmatched. CDR3 length equals 15 residues.

CDR3 nucleotide sequence: TGCGCCAGCAGCCAAGAGTCAACAGGTCGGGTTGGAGGCTACACCTTC. The encoded protein is CASSQESTGRVGGYTF. The genes are TRBV4-1 and TRBJ1-2; a weak D match, TRBD1 (5 bases). Trimming shortened V by 0 bases and J by 8 bases, and 19 bases separated the two germline ends. This CDR3 region has 16 residues. Germline CDR1 and CDR2: MGHRA and YSYEKL.